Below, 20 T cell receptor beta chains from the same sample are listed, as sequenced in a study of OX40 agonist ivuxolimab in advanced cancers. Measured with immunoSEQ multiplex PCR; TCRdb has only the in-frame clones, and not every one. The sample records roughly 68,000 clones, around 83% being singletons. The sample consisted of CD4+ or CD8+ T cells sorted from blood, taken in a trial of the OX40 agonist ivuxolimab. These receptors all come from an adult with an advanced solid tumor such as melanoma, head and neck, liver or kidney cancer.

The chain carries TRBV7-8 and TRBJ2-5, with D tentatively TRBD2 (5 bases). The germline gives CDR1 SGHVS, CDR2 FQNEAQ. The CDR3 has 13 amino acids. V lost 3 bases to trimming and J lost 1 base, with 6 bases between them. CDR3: CASSFGSQETQYF. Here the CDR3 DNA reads TGTGCCAGCAGCTTTGGGAGCCAAGAGACCCAGTACTTC.

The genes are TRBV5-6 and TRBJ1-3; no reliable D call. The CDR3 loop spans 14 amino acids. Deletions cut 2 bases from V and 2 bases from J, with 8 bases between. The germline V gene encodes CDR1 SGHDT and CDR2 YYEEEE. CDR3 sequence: CASSLVSAGNTIYF. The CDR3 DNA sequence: TGTGCCAGCAGCTTAGTTTCTGCTGGAAACACCATATATTTT.

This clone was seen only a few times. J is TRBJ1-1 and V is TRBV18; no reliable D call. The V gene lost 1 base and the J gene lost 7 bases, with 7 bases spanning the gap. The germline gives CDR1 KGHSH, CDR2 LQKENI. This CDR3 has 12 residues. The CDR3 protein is CASSPQEFEAFF. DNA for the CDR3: TGTGCCAGCTCACCACAGGAGTTTGAAGCTTTCTTT.

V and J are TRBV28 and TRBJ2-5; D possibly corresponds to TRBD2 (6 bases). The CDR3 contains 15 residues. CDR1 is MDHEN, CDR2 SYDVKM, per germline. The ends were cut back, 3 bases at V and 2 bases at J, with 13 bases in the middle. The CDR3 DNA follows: TGTGCCAGCAGTTTTAAGGGAGGATGGCAAGAGACCCAGTACTTC. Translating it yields CASSFKGGWQETQYF.

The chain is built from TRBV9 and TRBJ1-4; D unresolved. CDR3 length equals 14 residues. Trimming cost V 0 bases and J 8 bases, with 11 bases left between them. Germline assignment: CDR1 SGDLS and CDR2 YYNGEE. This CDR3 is CASSVAIEEEKLFF. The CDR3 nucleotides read TGTGCCAGCAGCGTAGCCATTGAGGAGGAAAAACTGTTTTTT.

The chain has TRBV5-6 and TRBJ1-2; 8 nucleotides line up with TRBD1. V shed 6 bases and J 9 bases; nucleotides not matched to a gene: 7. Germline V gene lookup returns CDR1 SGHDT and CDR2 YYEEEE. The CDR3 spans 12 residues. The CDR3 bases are TGTGCCAGCATCCGCAGGGGGCGTAGCTACACCTTC. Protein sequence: CASIRRGRSYTF.

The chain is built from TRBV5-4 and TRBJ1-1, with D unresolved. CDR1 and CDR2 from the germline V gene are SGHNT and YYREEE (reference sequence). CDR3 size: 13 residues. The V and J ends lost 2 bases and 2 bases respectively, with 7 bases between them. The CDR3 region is CASSLQSNTEAFF. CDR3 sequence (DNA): TGTGCCAGCAGCTTACAGTCAAACACTGAAGCTTTCTTT.

The CDR3 sequence is CASSIRTSGSGGFYEQYF. CDR3 nucleotides: TGTGCCAGTAGTATAAGGACTAGCGGGAGTGGTGGTTTCTACGAGCAGTACTTC. The rearrangement joins TRBV19 to TRBJ2-7, with 13 bases lining up with TRBD2. Unmatched junction bases numbered 10, after V lost 2 bases and J lost 3 bases. There are 18 residues in the CDR3. CDR1 and CDR2 from the germline V gene are LNHDA and SQIVND (reference sequence).

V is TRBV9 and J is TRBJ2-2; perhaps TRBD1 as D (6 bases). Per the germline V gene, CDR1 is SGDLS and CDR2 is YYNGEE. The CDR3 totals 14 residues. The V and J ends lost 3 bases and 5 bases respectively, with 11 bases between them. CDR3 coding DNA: TGTGCCAGCAGCGCTTACGACAGGACCGGGGAGCTGTTTTTT. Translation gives CASSAYDRTGELFF.

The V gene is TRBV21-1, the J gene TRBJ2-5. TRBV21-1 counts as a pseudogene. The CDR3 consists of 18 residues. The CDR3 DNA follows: TGTGCCAGCAGCAAATTGTGTCGAAGGCAGAAACTCCCAGAGACCCAGTACTTC. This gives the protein CASSKLCRRQKLPETQYF.

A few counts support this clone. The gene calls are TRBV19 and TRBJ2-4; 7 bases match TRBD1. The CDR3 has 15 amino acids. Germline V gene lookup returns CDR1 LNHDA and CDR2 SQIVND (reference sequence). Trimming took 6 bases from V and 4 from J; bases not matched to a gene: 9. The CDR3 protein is CASSVPTGIKNIQYF. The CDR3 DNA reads TGTGCCAGTAGCGTTCCGACAGGGATTAAAAACATTCAGTACTTC.

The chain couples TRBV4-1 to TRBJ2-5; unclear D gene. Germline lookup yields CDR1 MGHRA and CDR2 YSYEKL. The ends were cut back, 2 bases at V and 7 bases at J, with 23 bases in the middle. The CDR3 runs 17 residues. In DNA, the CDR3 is TGCGCCAGCAGCCAATACCCTCAGACGTTGGACCGGGCGACCCAGTACTTC. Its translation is CASSQYPQTLDRATQYF.

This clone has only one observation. The CDR3 is CASSLSRSGRESEQFF. The DNA of the CDR3 is TGTGCCAGCAGCTTAAGTCGCAGCGGGAGGGAAAGTGAGCAGTTCTTC. The J gene is TRBJ2-1, the V gene TRBV7-9, with TRBD2 matching over 10 bases. Germline V lookup: CDR1 SEHNR, CDR2 FQNEAQ (reference sequence). This CDR3 region has 16 residues. V lost 2 bases and J lost 9; bases outside the gene matches: 10.

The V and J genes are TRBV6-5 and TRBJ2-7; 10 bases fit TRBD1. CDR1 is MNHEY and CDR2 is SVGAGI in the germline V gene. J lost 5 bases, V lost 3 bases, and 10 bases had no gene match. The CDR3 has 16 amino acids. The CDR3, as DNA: TGTGCCAGCAGTTATTCCGGGACAGGGGAGGAACACGAGCAGTACTTC. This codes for CASSYSGTGEEHEQYF.

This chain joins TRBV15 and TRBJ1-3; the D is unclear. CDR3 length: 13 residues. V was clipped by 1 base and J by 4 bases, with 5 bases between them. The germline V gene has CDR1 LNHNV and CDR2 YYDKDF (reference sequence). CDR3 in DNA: TGTGCCACCAGCAGAGGAGGGGGAAACACCATATATTTT. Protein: CATSRGGGNTIYF. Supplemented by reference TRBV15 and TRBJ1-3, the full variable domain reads DAMVIQNPRYQVTQFGKPVTLSCSQTLNHNVMYWYQQKSSQAPKLLFHYYDKDFNNEADTPDNFQSRRPNTSFCFLDIRSPGLGDTAMYLCATSRGGGNTIYFGEGSWLTVV.

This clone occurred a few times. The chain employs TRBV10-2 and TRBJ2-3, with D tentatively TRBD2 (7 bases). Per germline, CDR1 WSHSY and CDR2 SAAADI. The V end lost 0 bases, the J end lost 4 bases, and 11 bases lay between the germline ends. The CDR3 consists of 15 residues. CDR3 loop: CASSESGGQSDTQYF. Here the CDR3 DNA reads TGCGCCAGCAGTGAGTCCGGGGGGCAGTCAGATACGCAGTATTTT.

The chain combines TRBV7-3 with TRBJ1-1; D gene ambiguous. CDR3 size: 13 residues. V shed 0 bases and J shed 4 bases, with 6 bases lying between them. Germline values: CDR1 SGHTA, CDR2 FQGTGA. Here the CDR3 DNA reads TGTGCCAGCAGCTTAACAGGGCGCACTGAAGCTTTCTTT. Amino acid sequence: CASSLTGRTEAFF.

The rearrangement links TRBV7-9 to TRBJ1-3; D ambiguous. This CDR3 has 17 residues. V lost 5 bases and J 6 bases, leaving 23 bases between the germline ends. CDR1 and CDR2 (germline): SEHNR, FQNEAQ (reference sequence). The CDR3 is CASSKRSLGRRENTIYF. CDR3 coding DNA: TGTGCCAGCAGCAAACGCTCCCTTGGGCGCAGAGAAAACACCATATATTTT.

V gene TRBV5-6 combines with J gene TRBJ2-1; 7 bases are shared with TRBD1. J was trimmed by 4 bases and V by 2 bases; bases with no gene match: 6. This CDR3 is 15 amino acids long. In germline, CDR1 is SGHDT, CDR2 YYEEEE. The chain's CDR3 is CASSLEGALYNEQFF. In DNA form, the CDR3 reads TGTGCCAGCAGCTTAGAGGGGGCTCTGTACAATGAGCAGTTCTTC.

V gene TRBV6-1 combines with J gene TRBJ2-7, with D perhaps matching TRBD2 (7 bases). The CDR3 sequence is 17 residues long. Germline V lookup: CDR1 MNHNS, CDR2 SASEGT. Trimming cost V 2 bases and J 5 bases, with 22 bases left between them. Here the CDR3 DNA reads TGTGCCAGCAGTGAACTCCTCGGACGGGGGGCGAGCGACGAGCAGTACTTC. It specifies CASSELLGRGASDEQYF.